This T cell receptor (beta chain) was captured in a study of shared clonotypes between healthy human individuals. Germline values: CDR1 SEHNR, CDR2 FQNEAQ (reference sequence). This CDR3 has 13 residues. Trimming cost V 5 bases and J 4 bases, with 10 bases left between them. Into CD45RA+ naive and CD45RA-negative memory subsets, the CD4+ cells were split. About this clone itself: What it recognizes is unknown.

Study findings and constraints: Sequencing depth was a factor that was expected to affect clonotype sharing among donors. A generally larger estimated richness was seen in naive subsets than in memory subsets.

Execution of the assay was at deep level. Sequencing used immunoSEQ multiplex PCR; TCRdb keeps in-frame clones, though not all of them. The table lists over a million clones, around 97% of them singletons. This sequence joins TRBV7-9 and TRBJ2-3, with D uncertain. Sequencing was carried out using naive CD4+ T cells sorted from blood. The sample's subset: CD45RA+ positively selected. This clonotype originated in a man under 40 in good health. DNA of the CDR3: TGTGCCAGCAGCGTCCCCTACGCAGATACGCAGTATTTT. Translated: CASSVPYADTQYF.